This is a list of T cell receptor beta chains from one sample in a study of CD8 T cells in ankylosing spondylitis. One entry per CDR3 protein results from TCRdb running MiXCR on the 5' RACE reads. This sample has about 200,000 distinct CDR3 sequences, with 9.5% to 15% found just once. Sequencing input: blood, either unsorted or a sorted T cell fraction (not recorded which). The source is a male donor with ankylosing spondylitis or in good health (not recorded which). Each CDR3 is given with its conserved first and last residue. D genes are given only for firm matches. Size is stated for part of the rows, as once, few or many counts, or as a class when the clone is expanded.

abundance	j_gene	d_gene	v_gene	CDR3nt	CDR3aa
few	TRBJ2-5	TRBD1	TRBV12-3/TRBV12-4	TGTGCCAGCAGGCCGGACAGGGGCCAAGAGACCCAGTACTTC	CASRPDRGQETQYF
few	TRBJ1-2	TRBD1	TRBV6-5	TGTGCCAGCAGTTACGGAACAGGGGGCTATGGCTACACCTTC	CASSYGTGGYGYTF
.	TRBJ2-3	TRBD1	TRBV30	TGTGCCTGGAGTGAATGGACAGGGAGCACAGATACGCAGTATTTT	CAWSEWTGSTDTQYF
.	TRBJ2-1	.	TRBV24-1	TGTGCCACCAGTGATACATGGAGCGACAGGAATGAGCAGTTCTTC	CATSDTWSDRNEQFF
many	TRBJ2-1	TRBD1	TRBV5-1	TGCGCCAGCAGCTCCCTGGACAGGGGCTACAATGAGCAGTTCTTC	CASSSLDRGYNEQFF
.	TRBJ2-2	.	TRBV28	TGTGCCAGCAGCCGAATCAAGGGGTTGGGGGCGCCCTTGGACACCGGGGAGCTGTTTTTT	CASSRIKGLGAPLDTGELFF
.	TRBJ1-5	.	TRBV15	TGTGCCACCAGCAGAGATTCAAGGGGCAATCAGCCCCAGCATTTT	CATSRDSRGNQPQHF
many	TRBJ2-7	TRBD1	TRBV27	TGTGCCAGCAGGGGACAGTCCTACGAGCAGTACTTC	CASRGQSYEQYF
many	TRBJ2-7	.	TRBV12-3/TRBV12-4	TGTGCCAGCACCCTCGGACGGGATAGCTCCTACGAGCAGTACTTC	CASTLGRDSSYEQYF
.	TRBJ2-7	.	TRBV4-1	TGCGCCAGCAGCCGCGGGACACCCGACTCCTACGAGCAGTACTTC	CASSRGTPDSYEQYF
few	TRBJ2-7	.	TRBV12-3/TRBV12-4	TGTGCCAGCAGCCAAGGAGGGGGGCTAGGCGAGCAGTACTTC	CASSQGGGLGEQYF
few	TRBJ2-7	.	TRBV20-1	TGCAGTGCTAGAGGGGGAGAACAGGCGGCGTACGAGCAGTACTTC	CSARGGEQAAYEQYF
.	TRBJ2-7	TRBD2	TRBV28	TGTGCCAGCAGTTTATTGCGAGCGGGAGGGGCCTACGAGCAGTACTTC	CASSLLRAGGAYEQYF
few	TRBJ2-3	TRBD1	TRBV4-1	TGCGCCAGCAGACAAAGGACAGGGGTTTTCACAGATACGCAGTATTTT	CASRQRTGVFTDTQYF
many	TRBJ2-1	TRBD2	TRBV11-1	TGTGCCAGCAGCTTGAAATCCGGGAGGGCCAGGACCTACAATGAGCAGTTCTTC	CASSLKSGRARTYNEQFF
.	TRBJ2-7	.	TRBV4-1	TGCGCCAGCAGCCACCCCGGGGGAGGGGGGTCCTCCTACGAGCAGTACTTC	CASSHPGGGGSSYEQYF
.	TRBJ2-7	.	TRBV15	TGTGCCACCAGCTCGGGACATTTGAGCCACGAGCAGTACTTC	CATSSGHLSHEQYF
.	TRBJ2-7	TRBD2	TRBV25-1	TGTGCCAGCAGTCCACCGGGAGGGGGCTACGAGCAGTACTTC	CASSPPGGGYEQYF
few	TRBJ2-1	.	TRBV9	TGTGCCAGCAGCGGACAACAGGAAGGTGGTGAGCAGTTCTTC	CASSGQQEGGEQFF
few	TRBJ1-2	TRBD1	TRBV11-2	TGTGCCAGCAGCTCAAGATATGGGACAGGGGGCTCTAACTATGGCTACACCTTC	CASSSRYGTGGSNYGYTF
.	TRBJ2-1	TRBD2	TRBV12-3/TRBV12-4	TGTGCCAGCAGTTTTAGAGCGGGAGGGGAGAATGAGCAGTTCTTC	CASSFRAGGENEQFF
once	TRBJ2-2	TRBD1	TRBV10-1	TGCGCCAGCAGTGAACCAGGGGGAAAGGTGGCCGGGGAGCTGTTTTTT	CASSEPGGKVAGELFF
few	TRBJ1-1	.	TRBV10-3	TGTGCCATCAGTGAAGGGCGGACGGGGACTGAAGCTTTCTTT	CAISEGRTGTEAFF
few	TRBJ2-1	.	TRBV12-3/TRBV12-4	TGTGCCAGCAATAGGAGAGGAGCCTTGCATGAGCAGTTCTTC	CASNRRGALHEQFF
few	TRBJ2-6	.	TRBV15	TGTGCCACCAGCAGAGAGCCAAGAGGGATATCTGGGGCCAACGTCCTGACTTTC	CATSREPRGISGANVLTF
few	TRBJ2-3	TRBD1	TRBV14	TGTGCCAGCAGCCTCGGGCCGACAGGGGATACGCAGTATTTT	CASSLGPTGDTQYF
.	TRBJ2-5	.	TRBV6-6	TGTGCCAGCAGTTACGCGGGTCCGGAGACCCAGTACTTC	CASSYAGPETQYF
few	TRBJ2-5	TRBD2	TRBV6-4	TGTGCCAGCAGTGACTCGGCGGGGGGGCTTGAGACCCAGTACTTC	CASSDSAGGLETQYF
many	TRBJ2-1	TRBD2	TRBV29-1	TGCAGCGTTGGACTAGCGGGAACCTACAATGAGCAGTTCTTC	CSVGLAGTYNEQFF
.	TRBJ2-2	TRBD1	TRBV24-1	TGTGCCACCAGCGGACAGGGTTCGAACACCGGGGAGCTGTTTTTT	CATSGQGSNTGELFF
.	TRBJ2-1	.	TRBV12-3/TRBV12-4	TGCGCCTCGTGGGTAGTAAGGAATGAGCAGTTCTTC	CASWVVRNEQFF
few	TRBJ1-2	.	TRBV29-1	TGCAGCGTTGAAGATTCTGGGGTGGACTATGGCTACACCTTC	CSVEDSGVDYGYTF
.	TRBJ2-1	.	TRBV27	TGTGCCAGCAGTTTGGCCCTAGCTGGCAATGAGCAGTTCTTC	CASSLALAGNEQFF
few	TRBJ2-4	.	TRBV27	TGTGCCAGCAGTTTATATATAGGGGCCGCCAAAAACATTCAGTACTTC	CASSLYIGAAKNIQYF
many	TRBJ2-1	TRBD2	TRBV6-4	TGTGCCAGCAGTACTAGCGGAGAGGCCTGGGAGCAGTTCTTC	CASSTSGEAWEQFF
.	TRBJ1-1	TRBD1	TRBV11-2	TGTGCCAGCAGCGCGACAGGGGGCAACACTGAAGCTTTCTTT	CASSATGGNTEAFF
few	TRBJ2-1	TRBD1	TRBV5-6	TGTGCCAGCAGCTCGGGACAGGGTAGGCATGAGCAGTTCTTC	CASSSGQGRHEQFF
.	TRBJ2-1	.	TRBV28	TGTGCCAGCAGTTTATTAACGGGAGCAGGCGATGAGCAGTTCTTC	CASSLLTGAGDEQFF
.	TRBJ1-4	.	TRBV10-3	TGTGCCACCGCCACAGGTCTTAATGAAAAACTGTTTTTT	CATATGLNEKLFF
few	TRBJ2-2	.	TRBV6-5	TGTGCCAGCAGTTACGGCAGCGACACCTCCGGGGAGCTGTTTTTT	CASSYGSDTSGELFF
many	TRBJ1-1	.	TRBV5-1	TGCGCCAGCAAGGTAACCATGAACACTGAAGCTTTCTTT	CASKVTMNTEAFF
.	TRBJ2-2	TRBD2	TRBV5-5	TGTGCCAGCAGCTTACTAGCGGGAGGGCGGAGGACCGGGGAGCTGTTTTTT	CASSLLAGGRRTGELFF
many	TRBJ1-5	TRBD1	TRBV4-1	TGCGCCAGCAGCCAGGTACAGGGGGGGCATCAGCCCCAGCATTTT	CASSQVQGGHQPQHF
.	TRBJ2-7	.	TRBV5-1	TGCGCCAGCAGCTTACGGGCTCGACTAGCCTACGAGCAGTACTTC	CASSLRARLAYEQYF
.	TRBJ1-1	.	TRBV6-5	TGTGCCAGCAGTTACTCGACCGTCCCGAACACTGAAGCTTTCTTT	CASSYSTVPNTEAFF
.	TRBJ2-7	TRBD1	TRBV7-9	TGTGCCAGCAGCGCGACCGGGACAGGGGGCCACGAGCAGTACTTC	CASSATGTGGHEQYF
many	TRBJ1-1	.	TRBV29-1	TGCAGCGTTCACATGTTGGAAGCTTTCTTT	CSVHMLEAFF
many	TRBJ2-1	TRBD1	TRBV27	TGTGCCAGCAGTTTAGGGACAGGGGGAGATGAGCAGTTCTTC	CASSLGTGGDEQFF
few	TRBJ2-7	TRBD2	TRBV20-1	TGCAGTGCTAACCAATTAGCGGGGGCCCCCAACGAGCAGTACTTC	CSANQLAGAPNEQYF
few	TRBJ1-6	.	TRBV3-1	TGTGCCAGCAGCCAAGAAGGAACCTATCCTTCCTATAATTCACCCCTCCACTTT	CASSQEGTYPSYNSPLHF
many	TRBJ2-1	.	TRBV12-3/TRBV12-4	TGTGCCAGCAGTTTGCTCTCACATGAGCAGTTCTTC	CASSLLSHEQFF